This is a list of T cell receptor beta chains from one sample in a study of CD8+ T cells in alopecia areata. TCRdb's copy holds only in-frame clones and misses some; the assay was immunoSEQ multiplex PCR. The sample yields approximately 180,000 clones, approximately 52% seen once. This sample comprised CD4+ T cells sorted from blood, obtained between weeks 55 and 65, from a patient treated with tofacitinib. Receptors originate from a human donor with alopecia areata. CDR3s include the opening cysteine and the closing phenylalanine or tryptophan. Each record gives: J gene, clone size, V gene, CDR3 length, D gene, CDR3 protein, CDR3 DNA. The D gene is left open where the match is weak. Some rows have no size entry. The others give once, few or many, or a class for an expanded clone.

>TRBJ2-7|NA|TRBV15|14|TRBD1
CATTPGTAFYEQYF
TGTGCCACCACCCCCGGGACAGCCTTTTACGAGCAGTACTTC
>TRBJ1-6|NA|TRBV6-5|14|NA
CASSYSGGNSPLHF
TGTGCCAGCAGTTACTCCGGGGGGAATTCACCCCTCCACTTT
>TRBJ2-2|few|TRBV2|15|NA
CASRWEEGSTGELFF
TGTGCCAGCAGGTGGGAGGAAGGGAGCACCGGGGAGCTGTTTTTT
>TRBJ1-2|NA|TRBV11-3|15|NA
CASSPRPNGLNGYTF
TGTGCCAGCAGCCCCCGACCCAACGGCTTAAATGGCTACACCTTC
>TRBJ2-7|NA|TRBV30|12|NA
CAWRASGYEQYF
TGTGCCTGGAGAGCATCAGGCTACGAGCAGTACTTC
>TRBJ1-1|NA|TRBV28|14|NA
CASSSQAGLAEAFF
TGTGCCAGCAGTTCACAGGCGGGACTGGCTGAAGCTTTCTTT
>TRBJ1-1|few|TRBV6-5|14|NA
CASSYRRANTEAFF
TGTGCCAGCAGTTACCGCAGGGCGAACACTGAAGCTTTCTTT
>TRBJ2-2|few|TRBV5-1|14|NA
CASRRSPNTGELFF
TGCGCCAGCAGACGTTCTCCGAACACCGGGGAGCTGTTTTTT
>TRBJ2-5|few|TRBV25-1|13|TRBD2
CASKRGGGETQYF
TGTGCCAGCAAACGGGGGGGCGGGGAGACCCAGTACTTC
>TRBJ2-3|NA|TRBV29-1|13|NA
CSVDISGGNTQYF
TGCAGCGTTGACATTTCGGGCGGGAATACGCAGTATTTT
>TRBJ1-2|few|TRBV30|11|NA
CAWTEDYGYTF
TGTGCCTGGACGGAGGACTATGGCTACACCTTC
>TRBJ2-1|NA|TRBV29-1|16|TRBD2
CSVPLASGLAYNEQFF
TGCAGCGTCCCCCTCGCCTCGGGACTAGCCTACAATGAGCAGTTCTTC
>TRBJ2-7|NA|TRBV5-1|14|NA
CASSLDGRSYEQYF
TGCGCCAGCAGCTTGGACGGACGATCCTACGAGCAGTACTTC
>TRBJ2-7|few|TRBV7-2|18|TRBD1
CASSTPGRGRGVNYEQYF
TGTGCCAGCAGCACCCCCGGCAGGGGGCGAGGGGTTAACTACGAGCAGTACTTC
>TRBJ2-4|few|TRBV5-1|13|NA
CASSKDRKNIQYF
TGCGCCAGCAGCAAGGACCGAAAAAACATTCAGTACTTC
>TRBJ2-3|NA|TRBV10-3|15|NA
CAISDARGGADTQYF
TGTGCCATCAGTGATGCGAGGGGGGGCGCAGATACGCAGTATTTT
>TRBJ2-6|NA|TRBV2|17|TRBD1
CASSEFMGTDGANVLTF
TGTGCCAGCAGTGAGTTTATGGGGACAGATGGGGCCAACGTCCTGACTTTC
>TRBJ2-3|NA|TRBV27|15|NA
CASSLFVGVGDTQYF
TGTGCCAGCAGTTTATTTGTCGGGGTCGGAGATACGCAGTATTTT
>TRBJ2-5|NA|TRBV29-1|14|NA
CSVVRPDSKETQYF
TGCAGCGTTGTACGTCCAGACAGTAAAGAGACCCAGTACTTC
>TRBJ1-2|few|TRBV2|12|TRBD1
CAGTGGVGGYTF
TGTGCCGGGACAGGGGGTGTCGGTGGCTACACCTTC